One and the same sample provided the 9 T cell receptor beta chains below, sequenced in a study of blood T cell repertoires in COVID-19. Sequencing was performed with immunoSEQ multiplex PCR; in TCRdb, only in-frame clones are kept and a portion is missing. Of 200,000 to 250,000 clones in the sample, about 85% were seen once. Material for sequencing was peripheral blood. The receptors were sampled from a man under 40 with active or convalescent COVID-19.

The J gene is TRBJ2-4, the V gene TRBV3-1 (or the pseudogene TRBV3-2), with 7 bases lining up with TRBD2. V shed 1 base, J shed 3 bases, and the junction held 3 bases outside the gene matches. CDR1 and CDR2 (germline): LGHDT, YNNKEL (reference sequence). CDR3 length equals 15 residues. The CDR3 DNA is TGTGCCAGCAGCCAAGTAACGGGGGGCAAAAACATTCAGTACTTC. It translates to CASSQVTGGKNIQYF.

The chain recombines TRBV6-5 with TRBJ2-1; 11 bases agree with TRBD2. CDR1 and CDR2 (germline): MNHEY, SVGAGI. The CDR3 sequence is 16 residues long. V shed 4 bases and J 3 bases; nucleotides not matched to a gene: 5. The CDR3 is CASSSHTSGGYNEQFF. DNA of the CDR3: TGTGCCAGCAGTTCCCATACTAGCGGGGGCTACAATGAGCAGTTCTTC.

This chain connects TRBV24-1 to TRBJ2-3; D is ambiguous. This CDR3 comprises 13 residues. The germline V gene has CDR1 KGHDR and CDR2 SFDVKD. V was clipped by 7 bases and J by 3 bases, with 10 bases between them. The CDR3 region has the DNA TGTGCCACCAGCAACGACGGGACAGATACGCAGTATTTT. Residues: CATSNDGTDTQYF.

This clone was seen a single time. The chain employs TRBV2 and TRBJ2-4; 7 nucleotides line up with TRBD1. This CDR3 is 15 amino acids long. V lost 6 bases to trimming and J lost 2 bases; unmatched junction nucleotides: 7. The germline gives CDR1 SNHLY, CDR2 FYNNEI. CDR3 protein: CASSEGQRPKNIQYF. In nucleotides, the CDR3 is TGTGCCAGCAGCGAGGGACAGCGACCCAAAAACATTCAGTACTTC.

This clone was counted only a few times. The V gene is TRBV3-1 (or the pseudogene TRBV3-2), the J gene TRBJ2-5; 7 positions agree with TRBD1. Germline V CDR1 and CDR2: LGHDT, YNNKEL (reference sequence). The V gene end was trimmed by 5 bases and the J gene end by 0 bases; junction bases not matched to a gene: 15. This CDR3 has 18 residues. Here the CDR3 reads CASSSRFKGGPDQETQYF. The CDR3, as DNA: TGTGCCAGCAGCTCCCGATTTAAAGGGGGCCCAGACCAAGAGACCCAGTACTTC.

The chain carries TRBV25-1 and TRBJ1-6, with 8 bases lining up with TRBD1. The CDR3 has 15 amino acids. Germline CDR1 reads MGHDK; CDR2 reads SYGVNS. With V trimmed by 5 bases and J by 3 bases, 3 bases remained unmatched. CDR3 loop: CASSNTGGYNSPLHF. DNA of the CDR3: TGTGCCAGCAGTAATACAGGGGGCTATAATTCACCCCTCCACTTT.

CDR3 sequence reads: CASSRGDRAYEQYF. CDR3 DNA: TGTGCCAGCAGCAGGGGGGACAGGGCCTACGAGCAGTACTTC. The rearrangement joins TRBV6-5 to TRBJ2-7; 9 bases are a match to TRBD1. This CDR3 contains 14 residues. V trimming: 6 bases; J trimming: 2 bases; junction bases outside the gene matches: 5. Per germline, CDR1 MNHEY and CDR2 SVGAGI.

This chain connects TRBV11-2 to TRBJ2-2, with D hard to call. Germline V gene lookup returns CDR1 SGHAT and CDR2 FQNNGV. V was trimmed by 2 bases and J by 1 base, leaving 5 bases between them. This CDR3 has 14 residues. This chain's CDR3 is CASSLSLNTGELFF. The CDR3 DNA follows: TGTGCCAGCAGCTTATCCCTGAACACCGGGGAGCTGTTTTTT. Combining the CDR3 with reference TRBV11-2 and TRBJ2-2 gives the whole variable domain EAGVAQSPRYKIIEKRQSVAFWCNPISGHATLYWYQQILGQGPKLLIQFQNNGVVDDSQLPKDRFSAERLKGVDSTLKIQPAKLEDSAVYLCASSLSLNTGELFFGEGSRLTVL.

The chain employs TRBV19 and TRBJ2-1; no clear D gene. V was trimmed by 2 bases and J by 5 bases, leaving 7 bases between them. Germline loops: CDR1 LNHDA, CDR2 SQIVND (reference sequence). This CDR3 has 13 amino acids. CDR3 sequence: CASSIWPHNEQFF. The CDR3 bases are TGTGCCAGTAGTATATGGCCTCACAATGAGCAGTTCTTC.